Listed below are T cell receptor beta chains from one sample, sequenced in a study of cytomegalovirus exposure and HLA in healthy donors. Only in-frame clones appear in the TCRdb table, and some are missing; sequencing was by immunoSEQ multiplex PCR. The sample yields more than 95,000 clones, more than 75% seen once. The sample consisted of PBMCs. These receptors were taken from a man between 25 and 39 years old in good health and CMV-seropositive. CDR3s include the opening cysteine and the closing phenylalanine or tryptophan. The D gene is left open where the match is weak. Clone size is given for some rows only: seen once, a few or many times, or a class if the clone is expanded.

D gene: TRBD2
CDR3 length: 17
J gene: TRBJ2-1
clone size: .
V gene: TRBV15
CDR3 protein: CATSRDLGGGRYNEQFF
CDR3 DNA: TGTGCCACCAGCAGAGATCTCGGGGGAGGGCGCTACAATGAGCAGTTCTTC

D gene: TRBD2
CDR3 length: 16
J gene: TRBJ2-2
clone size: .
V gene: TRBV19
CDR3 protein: CASSGLAGGWTGELFF
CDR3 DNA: TGTGCCAGTAGTGGACTAGCGGGAGGGTGGACCGGGGAGCTGTTTTTT

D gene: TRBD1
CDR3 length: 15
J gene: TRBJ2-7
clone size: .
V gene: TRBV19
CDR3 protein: CASSISGDRGLWQYF
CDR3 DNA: TGTGCCAGTAGTATATCCGGAGACAGGGGCCTCTGGCAGTACTTC

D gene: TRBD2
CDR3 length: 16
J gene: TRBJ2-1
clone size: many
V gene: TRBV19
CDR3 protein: CASSILSGRGYNEQFF
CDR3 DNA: TGTGCCAGTAGTATCCTTAGCGGGAGGGGGTACAATGAGCAGTTCTTC

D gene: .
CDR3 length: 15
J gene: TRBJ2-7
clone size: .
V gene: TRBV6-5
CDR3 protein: CASSRGLTTAPEQYF
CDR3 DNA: TGTGCCAGCAGCCGCGGATTAACTACCGCACCCGAGCAGTACTTC

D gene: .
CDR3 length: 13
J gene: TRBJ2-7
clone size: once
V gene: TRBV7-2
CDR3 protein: CASSFGQTYEQYF
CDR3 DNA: TGTGCCAGCAGCTTTGGACAGACCTACGAGCAGTACTTC

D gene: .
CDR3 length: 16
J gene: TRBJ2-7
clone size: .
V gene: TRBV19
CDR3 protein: CASSTPGVWRLREQYF
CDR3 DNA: TGTGCCAGTAGTACACCAGGGGTTTGGAGATTACGCGAGCAGTACTTC

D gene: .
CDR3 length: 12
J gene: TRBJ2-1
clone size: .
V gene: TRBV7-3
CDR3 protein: CASSLDRKWQFF
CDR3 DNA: TGTGCCAGCAGCCTAGACCGAAAGTGGCAGTTCTTC

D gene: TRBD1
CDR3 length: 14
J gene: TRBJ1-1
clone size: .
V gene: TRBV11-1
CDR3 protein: CASRPQPQGAEAFF
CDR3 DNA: TGTGCCAGCAGACCCCAACCACAGGGGGCTGAAGCTTTCTTT

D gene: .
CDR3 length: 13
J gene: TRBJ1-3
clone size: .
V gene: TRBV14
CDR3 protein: CASTDIRGNTIYF
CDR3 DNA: TGTGCCAGCACAGACATTCGGGGAAACACCATATATTTT

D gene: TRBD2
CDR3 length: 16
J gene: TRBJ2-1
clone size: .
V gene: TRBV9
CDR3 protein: CASSGGLAPPRDEQFF
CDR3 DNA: TGTGCCAGCAGCGGCGGACTAGCCCCCCCGCGCGATGAGCAGTTCTTC

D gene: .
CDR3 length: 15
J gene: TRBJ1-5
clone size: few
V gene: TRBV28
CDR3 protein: CASSRRGTGNQPQHF
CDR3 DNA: TGTGCCAGCAGTCGTCGGGGAACCGGCAATCAGCCCCAGCATTTT

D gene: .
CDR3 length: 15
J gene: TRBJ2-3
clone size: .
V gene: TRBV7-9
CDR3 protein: CASSLSQGSGDTQYF
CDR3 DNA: TGTGCCAGCAGCTTAAGTCAGGGCTCCGGAGATACGCAGTATTTT

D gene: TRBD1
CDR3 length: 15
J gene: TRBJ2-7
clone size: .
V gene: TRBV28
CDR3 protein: CASSPDRVLSYEQYF
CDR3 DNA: TGTGCCAGCAGTCCCGACAGGGTACTTTCCTACGAGCAGTACTTC

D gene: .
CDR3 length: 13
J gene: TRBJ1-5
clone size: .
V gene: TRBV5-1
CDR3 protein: CASSRAGGQPQHF
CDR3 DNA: TGCGCCAGCAGCAGGGCCGGAGGTCAGCCCCAGCATTTT

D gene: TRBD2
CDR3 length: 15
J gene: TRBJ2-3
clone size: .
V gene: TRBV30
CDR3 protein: CAWSLAGGYTDTQYF
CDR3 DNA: TGTGCCTGGAGCCTAGCGGGAGGGTACACAGATACGCAGTATTTT

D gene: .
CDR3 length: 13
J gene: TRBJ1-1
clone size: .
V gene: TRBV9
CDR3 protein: CASSLTGNTEAFF
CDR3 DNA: TGTGCCAGCAGCCTAACAGGGAATACTGAAGCTTTCTTT

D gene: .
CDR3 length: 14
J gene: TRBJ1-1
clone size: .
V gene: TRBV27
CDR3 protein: CASSMSLGGTEAFF
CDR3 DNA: TGTGCCAGCAGTATGTCCTTAGGGGGCACTGAAGCTTTCTTT

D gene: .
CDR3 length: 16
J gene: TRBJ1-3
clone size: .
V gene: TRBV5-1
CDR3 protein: CASSLVGGGSGNTIYF
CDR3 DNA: TGCGCCAGCAGCTTGGTGGGGGGTGGCTCTGGAAACACCATATATTTT

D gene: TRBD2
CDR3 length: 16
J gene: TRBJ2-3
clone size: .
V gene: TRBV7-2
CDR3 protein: CASSRTSGRFSDTQYF
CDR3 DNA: TGTGCCAGCAGCCGGACTAGCGGGAGGTTTTCAGATACGCAGTATTTT

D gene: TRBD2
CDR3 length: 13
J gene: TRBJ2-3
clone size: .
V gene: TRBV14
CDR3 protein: CASSQGLGDTQYF
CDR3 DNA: TGTGCCAGCAGCCAGGGACTAGGGGATACGCAGTATTTT

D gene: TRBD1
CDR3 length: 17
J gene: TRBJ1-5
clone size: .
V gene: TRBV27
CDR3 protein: CASRSGQGYIWDQPQHF
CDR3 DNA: TGTGCCAGCAGATCGGGACAGGGATATATTTGGGATCAGCCCCAGCATTTT

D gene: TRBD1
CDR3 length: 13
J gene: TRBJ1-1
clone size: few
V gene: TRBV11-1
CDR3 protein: CASSLTGDTEAFF
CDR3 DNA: TGTGCCAGCAGCTTGACAGGGGACACTGAAGCTTTCTTT

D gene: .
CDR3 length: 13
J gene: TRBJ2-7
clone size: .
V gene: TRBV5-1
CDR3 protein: CASSPGLSGEQYF
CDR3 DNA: TGCGCCAGCAGCCCCGGACTATCCGGGGAGCAGTACTTC

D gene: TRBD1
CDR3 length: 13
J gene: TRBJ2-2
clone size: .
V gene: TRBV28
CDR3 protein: CASSRTGSGELFF
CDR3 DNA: TGTGCCAGCAGTCGGACAGGGTCCGGGGAGCTGTTTTTT

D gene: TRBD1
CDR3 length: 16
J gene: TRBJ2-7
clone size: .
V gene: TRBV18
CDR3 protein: CASSPTGTGGRYEQYF
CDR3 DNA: TGTGCCAGCTCACCGACCGGGACAGGGGGCCGCTACGAGCAGTACTTC

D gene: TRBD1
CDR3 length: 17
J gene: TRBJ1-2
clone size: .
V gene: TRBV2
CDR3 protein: CASRGDPRQGVLGGYTF
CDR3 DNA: TGTGCCAGCAGGGGCGACCCTAGACAGGGGGTGTTAGGTGGCTACACCTTC

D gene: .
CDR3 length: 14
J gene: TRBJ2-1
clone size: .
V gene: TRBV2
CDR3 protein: CASSAQGRGNEQFF
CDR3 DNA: TGTGCCAGCAGTGCACAGGGTAGGGGCAATGAGCAGTTCTTC

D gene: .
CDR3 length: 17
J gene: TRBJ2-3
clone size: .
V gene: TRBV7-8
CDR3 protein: CASSLYGWLSSTDTQYF
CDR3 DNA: TGTGCCAGCAGCTTATACGGGTGGCTATCTAGCACAGATACGCAGTATTTT

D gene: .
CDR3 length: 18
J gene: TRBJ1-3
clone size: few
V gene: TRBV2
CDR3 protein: CASSEGSRAMRSGNTIYF
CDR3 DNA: TGTGCCAGCAGTGAAGGGTCCAGGGCCATGCGCTCTGGAAACACCATATATTTT

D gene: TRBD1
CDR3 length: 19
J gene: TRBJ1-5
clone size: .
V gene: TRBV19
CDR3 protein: CATLSPTDRARGSNQPQHF
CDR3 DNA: TGTGCCACCTTGTCGCCTACGGACAGGGCTCGTGGGAGCAATCAGCCCCAGCATTTT

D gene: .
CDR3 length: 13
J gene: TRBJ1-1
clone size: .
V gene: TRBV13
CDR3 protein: CASSTGEGAEAFF
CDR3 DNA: TGTGCCAGCAGTACGGGGGAGGGGGCTGAAGCTTTCTTT

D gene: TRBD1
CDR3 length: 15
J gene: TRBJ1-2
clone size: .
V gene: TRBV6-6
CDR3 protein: CASSSPPGQGYGYTF
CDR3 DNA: TGTGCCAGCAGTTCCCCTCCAGGACAGGGGTATGGCTACACCTTC

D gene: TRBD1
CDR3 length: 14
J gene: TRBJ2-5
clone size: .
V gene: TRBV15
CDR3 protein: CATSIDRVQETQYF
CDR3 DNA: TGTGCCACCAGCATAGACAGGGTCCAAGAGACCCAGTACTTC

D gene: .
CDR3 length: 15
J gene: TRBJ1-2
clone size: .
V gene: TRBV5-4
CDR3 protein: CASSSPLQGFYGYTF
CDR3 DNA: TGTGCCAGCAGCTCCCCCTTGCAGGGCTTCTATGGCTACACCTTC

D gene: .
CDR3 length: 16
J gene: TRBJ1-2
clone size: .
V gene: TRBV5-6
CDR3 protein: CASSSTSRGVIYGYTF
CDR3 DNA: TGTGCCAGCAGCTCGACCTCCCGGGGTGTAATATATGGCTACACCTTC

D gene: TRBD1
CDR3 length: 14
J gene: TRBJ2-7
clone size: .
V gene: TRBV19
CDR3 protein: CASSGDRATYEQYF
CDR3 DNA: TGTGCCAGTAGTGGGGACAGGGCCACCTACGAGCAGTACTTC